This TCR beta chain was profiled in a study of graft-versus-host responses after intestinal transplantation. Using immunoSEQ multiplex PCR, the repertoire was profiled, and TCRdb retains in-frame clones only, with some absent. The profile covers more than 95,000 clones, with approximately 93% appearing a single time and approximately 1.2% taken by the ten largest. The CDR3 totals 14 residues. In germline, CDR1 is LNHDA, CDR2 SQIVND (reference sequence). The germline V and J ends were trimmed by 3 bases and 4 bases, with 10 bases remaining between them. Points on this clone: Its specificity is unknown.

The sample here was unstimulated CD8+ T cells sorted from spleen or lymph node cells, taken before intestinal transplant. The chain links TRBV19 to TRBJ1-5; tentatively, D is TRBD1 (5 bases). The origin of this receptor is a human donor who received an intestinal transplant. CDR3: CASSIGTLNQPQHF. CDR3 nucleotide sequence: TGTGCCAGTAGTATTGGGACCCTGAATCAGCCCCAGCATTTT.